This T cell receptor beta chain was sequenced during a study of technical replicates of blood from a few donors. Profiling relied on immunoSEQ multiplex PCR, and the TCRdb table lists in-frame clones only, not all of them. The data show 82,000 or so clones, with 96% seen just once and about 0.36% held by the top ten. Trimming took 7 bases from V and 0 from J; bases not matched to a gene: 4. The CDR3 consists of 15 residues. Germline V gives CDR1 LNHDA, CDR2 SQIVND (reference sequence). Sequencing was performed on T cells isolated from PBMCs. The receptor was derived from a human donor in good health. The chain has TRBV19 and TRBJ1-3, with 9 bases matching TRBD1. The DNA for the CDR3 is TGTGCCAGTAACCGGGACAGGGACTCTGGAAACACCATATATTTT. Translation: CASNRDRDSGNTIYF. Using reference TRBV19 and TRBJ1-3 for the parts outside the CDR3, the full variable domain is DGGITQSPKYLFRKEGQNVTLSCEQNLNHDAMYWYRQDPGQGLRLIYYSQIVNDFQKGDIAEGYSVSREKKESFPLTVTSAQKNPTAFYLCASNRDRDSGNTIYFGEGSWLTVV.